This entry lists 22 T cell receptor beta chains sequenced from one sample in a study of technical replicates of blood from several donors. Sequenced by immunoSEQ multiplex PCR; TCRdb stores in-frame clones only, minus some. The repertoire holds around 68,000 clones, with about 97% as singletons. The source material was T cells isolated from PBMCs. These receptors came from a human donor in good health.

The rearrangement links TRBV6-5 to TRBJ2-7; 15 nucleotides align to TRBD2. V lost 4 bases and J lost 6; bases outside the gene matches: 1. Germline-derived CDR1 and CDR2 are MNHEY and SVGAGI. This CDR3 is built from 14 residues. CDR3 in DNA: TGTGCCAGCAGTTGGACTAGCGGGAGGGGCGAGCAGTACTTC. Its protein product is CASSWTSGRGEQYF.

The V gene is TRBV6-5, the J gene TRBJ1-5; D unresolved. Germline CDR1 is MNHEY and CDR2 is SVGAGI. Between the trimmed V and J ends, which lost 5 bases and 6 bases, there was a span of 11 bases. CDR3 size: 13 residues. Here the CDR3 reads CASSRSTVQPQHF. DNA for the CDR3: TGTGCCAGCAGTCGAAGCACTGTTCAGCCCCAGCATTTT.

The chain has TRBV27 and TRBJ2-3; 7 nucleotides line up with TRBD2. Germline CDR1 and CDR2: MNHEY and SMNVEV (reference sequence). CDR3 length: 14 residues. With 3 bases clipped from V and 3 bases from J, the junction kept 3 bases outside the gene matches. CDR3: CASSLVGGTDTQYF. As DNA, the CDR3 is TGTGCCAGCAGTTTGGTGGGAGGGACAGATACGCAGTATTTT.

The chain uses TRBV5-4 and TRBJ2-1; tentative D call: TRBD1 (6 bases). Germline CDR1 is SGHNT and CDR2 is YYREEE (reference sequence). Trimming took off 3 bases at V and 4 bases at J, with 14 bases between the two ends. CDR3 length equals 15 residues. This chain's CDR3 is CASSWMDREYNEQFF. The CDR3 DNA follows: TGTGCCAGCAGCTGGATGGACAGAGAGTACAATGAGCAGTTCTTC.

This chain links TRBV6-1 with TRBJ1-5; D might be TRBD1 (5 bases). Germline CDR1 and CDR2: MNHNS and SASEGT. V lost 1 base and J lost 0, with 10 bases in between. CDR3 length: 16 residues. The CDR3 here is CASSEDRTYSNQPQHF. In nucleotides, the CDR3 is TGTGCCAGCAGTGAAGACAGGACCTATAGCAATCAGCCCCAGCATTTT.

This chain connects TRBV27 to TRBJ2-1; TRBD2 matches at 14 bases. With V trimmed by 7 bases and J by 8 bases, 10 bases remained unmatched. Germline loops: CDR1 MNHEY, CDR2 SMNVEV (reference sequence). This CDR3 has 16 residues. CDR3 sequence: CASTGGTSGSSDEQFF. The DNA for the CDR3 is TGTGCCAGCACCGGAGGGACTAGCGGGAGTTCCGATGAGCAGTTCTTC.

This clone was picked up one time. This chain uses TRBV28 with TRBJ2-1; the D is unclear. The V and J ends lost 5 bases and 7 bases respectively, with 9 bases between them. The V gene's germline CDR1 is MDHEN and CDR2 SYDVKM. CDR3 length: 12 amino acids. DNA for the CDR3: TGTGCCAGCAGTAAGAATAGTAATGAGCAGTTCTTC. It yields the protein CASSKNSNEQFF. The full variable domain, with the rest looked up from reference TRBV28 and TRBJ2-1, is DVKVTQSSRYLVKRTGEKVFLECVQDMDHENMFWYRQDPGLGLRLIYFSYDVKMKEKGDIPEGYSVSREKKERFSLILESASTNQTSMYLCASSKNSNEQFFGPGTRLTVL.

The chain employs TRBV19 and TRBJ1-1; D not resolved. CDR3 length: 17 residues. Germline lookup yields CDR1 LNHDA and CDR2 SQIVND (reference sequence). The germline V and J ends were trimmed by 4 bases and 0 bases, with 18 bases remaining between them. The CDR3 reads CASSTGSRGILNTEAFF. The DNA for the CDR3 is TGTGCCAGTAGTACCGGATCCCGGGGTATTTTGAACACTGAAGCTTTCTTT.

V and J are TRBV6-6 and TRBJ2-1; 14 bases agree with TRBD2. CDR1 and CDR2 from the germline V gene are MNHNY and SVGAGI (reference sequence). The CDR3 is 13 amino acids. V lost 6 bases to trimming and J lost 15 bases; unmatched junction nucleotides: 7. The CDR3, as DNA: TGTGCCAGCAGCTATACCGGGACTAGCGGGGGGTTCTTC. The encoded protein is CASSYTGTSGGFF.

The gene calls are TRBV7-9 and TRBJ2-3; D is uncertain. Trimming pared 1 base from V and 0 bases from J, leaving 5 bases between. This CDR3 contains 14 residues. Germline values: CDR1 SEHNR, CDR2 FQNEAQ (reference sequence). The CDR3 here is CASSLGSSTDTQYF. In nucleotides, the CDR3 is TGTGCCAGCAGCTTAGGGAGTAGCACAGATACGCAGTATTTT. The variable domain in full, completed from reference TRBV7-9 and TRBJ2-3, reads DTGVSQNPRHKITKRGQNVTFRCDPISEHNRLYWYRQTLGQGPEFLTYFQNEAQLEKSRLLSDRFSAERPKGSFSTLEIQRTEQGDSAMYLCASSLGSSTDTQYFGPGTRLTVL.

J is TRBJ1-5 and V is TRBV9, with TRBD1 matching 7 bases. Germline V CDR1 and CDR2: SGDLS, YYNGEE. Trimming cost V 3 bases and J 6 bases; bases outside gene matches: 6. This CDR3 region has 14 residues. In DNA form, the CDR3 reads TGTGCCAGCAGCGAGGGGACAGTTCCTCAGCCCCAGCATTTT. Protein: CASSEGTVPQPQHF.

The chain carries TRBV15 and TRBJ1-4; 7 bases fit TRBD1. Per germline, CDR1 LNHNV and CDR2 YYDKDF (reference sequence). V was pared by 2 bases and J by 7 bases, with 10 bases of the junction left unmatched. The CDR3 is 16 residues long. The CDR3 DNA is TGTGCCACCAGCAGACCGTTACAGGGGCGAGGTGAAAAACTGTTTTTT. It translates to CATSRPLQGRGEKLFF.

The chain carries TRBV6-6 and TRBJ1-5, with 8 positions matching TRBD1. Losses at the gene ends were 6 bases for V and 7 bases for J; bases not matched to a gene: 5. CDR3 length: 13 amino acids. CDR1 is MNHNY, CDR2 SVGAGI, per germline (reference sequence). CDR3 bases: TGTGCCAGCAGCTACGGACAGGGCCAGCCCCAGCATTTT. Amino acids: CASSYGQGQPQHF.

The V call is TRBV5-1, the J call TRBJ2-1, with unresolved D. The CDR3 is made up of 16 amino acids. Germline assignment: CDR1 SGHRS and CDR2 YFSETQ. Trimming shortened V by 0 bases and J by 2 bases, and 12 bases separated the two germline ends. CDR3 amino acids: CASSLEVRFTYNEQFF. The CDR3 region has the DNA TGCGCCAGCAGCTTGGAAGTGCGGTTCACCTACAATGAGCAGTTCTTC.

This rearrangement joins TRBV15 to TRBJ1-1, with TRBD1 matching over 7 bases. Trimming at V came to 2 bases and at J to 1 base, leaving 10 bases not matched to a gene. Germline V gene data show CDR1 as LNHNV and CDR2 as YYDKDF (reference sequence). The CDR3 consists of 17 residues. The CDR3, as DNA: TGTGCCACCAGCAGATACGGGACAGTGCAACCGAACACTGAAGCTTTCTTT. Its translation: CATSRYGTVQPNTEAFF. The entire variable domain, with the rest obtained from reference TRBV15 and TRBJ1-1, is as follows: DAMVIQNPRYQVTQFGKPVTLSCSQTLNHNVMYWYQQKSSQAPKLLFHYYDKDFNNEADTPDNFQSRRPNTSFCFLDIRSPGLGDTAMYLCATSRYGTVQPNTEAFFGQGTRLTVV.

J is TRBJ1-2 and V is TRBV15; 7 bases align to TRBD1. V gave up 0 bases and J gave up 0 bases; unmatched junction bases: 1. CDR3 length: 15 amino acids. Germline assignment: CDR1 LNHNV and CDR2 YYDKDF (reference sequence). CDR3 sequence reads: CATSREQGPNYGYTF. CDR3 coding DNA: TGTGCCACCAGCAGAGAACAGGGGCCTAACTATGGCTACACCTTC.

This rearrangement joins TRBV7-2 to TRBJ2-3; possibly TRBD1 for D (7 bases). The CDR3 runs 18 residues. Trimming pared 6 bases from V and 0 bases from J, leaving 22 bases between. Germline V gives CDR1 SGHTA, CDR2 FQGNSA. The CDR3 nucleotides are TGTGCCAGCAGACGGCGGGACAGAAGTTTTACTAGCACAGATACGCAGTATTTT. Translation: CASRRRDRSFTSTDTQYF.

The sample holds one count of this clone. The chain uses TRBV7-9 and TRBJ2-7; the match to TRBD2 covers 7 bases. Germline loops: CDR1 SEHNR, CDR2 FQNEAQ (reference sequence). The CDR3 covers 14 residues. Germline trimming cut 3 bases from V and 2 bases from J; bases unmatched to any gene: 4. CDR3 sequence reads: CASSLERETYEQYF. Written as DNA, the CDR3 is TGTGCCAGCAGCTTGGAGCGGGAAACCTACGAGCAGTACTTC.

Regarding this clone: At the DNA level, this CDR3 is encoded by other sequences in the same sample as well. This chain links TRBV20-1 with TRBJ2-5; the match to TRBD2 covers 8 bases. CDR3 length equals 11 residues. The V gene end was trimmed by 6 bases and the J gene end by 5 bases; junction bases not matched to a gene: 2. Germline values: CDR1 DFQATT, CDR2 SNEGSKA (reference sequence). Here the CDR3 DNA reads TGCAGTGCGGGCGGGAGGGAGACCCAGTACTTC. Translating it yields CSAGGRETQYF.

This rearrangement joins TRBV4-3 to TRBJ2-2; a weak D match, TRBD2 (6 bases). V was trimmed by 2 bases and J by 1 base, leaving 11 bases between them. The CDR3 is 16 amino acids. Germline assignment: CDR1 LGHNA and CDR2 YSLEER. In DNA form, the CDR3 reads TGCGCCAGCAGCCAACATCTAGCGCTGAACACCGGGGAGCTGTTTTTT. Protein: CASSQHLALNTGELFF.

The chain has TRBV27 and TRBJ1-5, with D perhaps TRBD1 (5 bases). The CDR3 loop spans 14 amino acids. Germline CDR1 MNHEY, CDR2 SMNVEV (reference sequence). The V end lost 2 bases, the J end lost 3 bases, and 8 bases lay between the germline ends. DNA for the CDR3: TGTGCCAGCAGTTTAACAGGATCCAATCAGCCCCAGCATTTT. This sequence encodes CASSLTGSNQPQHF.

The chain carries TRBV9 and TRBJ2-1; 8 nucleotides align to TRBD2. This CDR3 has 13 residues. CDR1 is SGDLS and CDR2 is YYNGEE in the germline V gene. V shed 1 base and J 10 bases; nucleotides not matched to a gene: 4. The CDR3, as DNA: TGTGCCAGCAGCGTAACACTAGCGGACGAGCAGTTCTTC. Amino acid sequence: CASSVTLADEQFF.